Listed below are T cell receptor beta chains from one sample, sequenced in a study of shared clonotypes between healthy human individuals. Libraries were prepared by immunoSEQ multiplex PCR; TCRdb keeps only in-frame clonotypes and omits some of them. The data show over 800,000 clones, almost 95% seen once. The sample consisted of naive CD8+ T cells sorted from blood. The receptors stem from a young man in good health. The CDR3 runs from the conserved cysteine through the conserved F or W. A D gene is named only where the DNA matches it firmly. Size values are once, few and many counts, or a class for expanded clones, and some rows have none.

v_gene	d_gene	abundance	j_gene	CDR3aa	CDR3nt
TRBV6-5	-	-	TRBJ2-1	CASSGAPYNEQFF	TGTGCCAGCAGCGGGGCCCCCTACAATGAGCAGTTCTTC
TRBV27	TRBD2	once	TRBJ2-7	CASSLLGEGGLAGAVPYEQYF	TGTGCCAGCAGTTTATTGGGGGAGGGAGGACTAGCGGGAGCTGTCCCCTACGAGCAGTACTTC
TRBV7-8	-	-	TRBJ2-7	CASSLAGAVYEQYF	TGTGCCAGCAGCTTAGCAGGGGCCGTCTACGAGCAGTACTTC
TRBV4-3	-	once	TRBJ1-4	CASSQEEDATNEKLFF	TGCGCCAGCAGCCAAGAGGAGGACGCAACTAATGAAAAACTGTTTTTT
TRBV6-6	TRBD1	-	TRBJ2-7	CASSGQGGNEQYF	TGTGCCAGCAGTGGACAGGGGGGCAACGAGCAGTACTTC
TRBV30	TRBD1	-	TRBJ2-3	CAWSVGTGGTDTQYF	TGTGCCTGGAGTGTTGGGACAGGGGGCACAGATACGCAGTATTTT
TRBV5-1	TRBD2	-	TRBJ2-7	CASSPSISGSIALSYEQYF	TGCGCCAGCAGCCCCTCCATCAGCGGGAGTATTGCCCTCTCCTACGAGCAGTACTTC
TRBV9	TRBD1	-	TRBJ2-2	CASSPRDRPNTGELFF	TGTGCCAGCAGCCCCCGGGACAGACCGAACACCGGGGAGCTGTTTTTT
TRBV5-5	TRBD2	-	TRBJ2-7	CASSFLAGYEQYF	TGTGCCAGCAGCTTCCTAGCGGGATACGAGCAGTACTTC
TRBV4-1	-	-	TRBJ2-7	CASSQYGGTYEQYF	TGCGCCAGCAGCCAATATGGGGGGACCTACGAGCAGTACTTC
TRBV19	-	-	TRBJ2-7	CASSIGAGGVYEQYF	TGTGCCAGTAGTATCGGGGCAGGAGGTGTCTACGAGCAGTACTTC
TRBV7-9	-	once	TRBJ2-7	CASSSTPYEQYF	TGTGCCAGCAGCTCGACCCCCTACGAGCAGTACTTC
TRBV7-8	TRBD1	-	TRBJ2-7	CASSLEDRDLPYEQYF	TGTGCCAGCAGCTTAGAGGACAGGGATCTTCCCTACGAGCAGTACTTC
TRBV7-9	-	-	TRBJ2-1	CASSQRTKPIYNEQFF	TGTGCCAGCAGCCAGCGGACGAAACCTATCTACAATGAGCAGTTCTTC
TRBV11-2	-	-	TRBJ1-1	CATRGGVNTEAFF	TGTGCCACCCGTGGGGGAGTGAACACTGAAGCTTTCTTT
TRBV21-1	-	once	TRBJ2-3	CASSKARLAGRTDTQYF	TGTGCCAGCAGCAAAGCCAGACTAGCGGGGCGCACAGATACGCAGTATTTT
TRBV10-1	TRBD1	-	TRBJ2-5	CASSNLTMGQQETQYF	TGCGCCAGCAGCAATCTTACCATGGGACAGCAAGAGACCCAGTACTTC
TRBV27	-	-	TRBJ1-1	CASSLGLGTEAFF	TGTGCCAGCAGTTTAGGGTTGGGCACTGAAGCTTTCTTT
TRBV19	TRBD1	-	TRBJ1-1	CASSLTGQTNTEAFF	TGTGCCAGTAGTTTAACGGGACAGACAAACACTGAAGCCTTCTTT
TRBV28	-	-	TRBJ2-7	CASSSREGVLYEQYF	TGTGCCAGCAGTTCCAGAGAGGGGGTGTTGTACGAGCAGTACTTC
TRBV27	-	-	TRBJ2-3	CASSSHSGLTDTQYF	TGTGCCAGCAGTTCTCATAGCGGACTCACAGATACGCAGTATTTT
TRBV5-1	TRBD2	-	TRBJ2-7	CASRLAGEPVDEQYF	TGCGCCAGCAGACTAGCGGGAGAGCCTGTGGACGAGCAGTACTTC
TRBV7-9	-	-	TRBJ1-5	CASSLGTGNQPQHF	TGTGCCAGCAGCTTAGGCACAGGCAATCAGCCCCAGCATTTT
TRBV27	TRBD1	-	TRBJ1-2	CASRGRGPDYGYTF	TGTGCCAGCAGGGGCAGGGGGCCTGACTATGGCTACACCTTC
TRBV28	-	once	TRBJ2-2	CASRWTVTNTGELFF	TGTGCCAGCAGATGGACGGTAACGAACACCGGGGAGCTGTTTTTT
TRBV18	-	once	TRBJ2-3	CASSQGFTDTQYF	TGTGCCAGCTCCCAGGGGTTCACAGATACGCAGTATTTT